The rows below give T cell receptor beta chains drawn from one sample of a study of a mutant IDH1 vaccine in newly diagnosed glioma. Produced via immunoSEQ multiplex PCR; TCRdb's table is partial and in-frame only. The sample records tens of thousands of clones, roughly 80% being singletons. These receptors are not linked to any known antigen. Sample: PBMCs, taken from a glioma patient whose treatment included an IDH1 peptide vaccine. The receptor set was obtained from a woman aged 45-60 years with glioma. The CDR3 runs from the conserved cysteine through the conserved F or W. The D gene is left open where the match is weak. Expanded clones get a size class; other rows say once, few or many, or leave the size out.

cdr3_aa: CASSQDGDLTGTQYF
cdr3_nt: TGCGCCAGCAGCCAAGATGGGGACCTGACAGGGACCCAGTACTTC
clone_size: NA
d_call: NA
cdr3_length: 15
j_call: TRBJ2-5
v_call: TRBV4-3

cdr3_aa: CASILAGGSYEQYF
cdr3_nt: TGTGCCAGCATCCTAGCGGGGGGTTCCTACGAGCAGTACTTC
clone_size: NA
d_call: TRBD2
cdr3_length: 14
j_call: TRBJ2-7
v_call: TRBV28

cdr3_aa: CASSQGQTKQETQYF
cdr3_nt: TGCGCCAGCAGCCAAGGACAGACCAAACAAGAGACCCAGTACTTC
clone_size: once
d_call: NA
cdr3_length: 15
j_call: TRBJ2-5
v_call: TRBV4-3

cdr3_aa: CASSEAGAGDGYTF
cdr3_nt: TGTGCCAGCAGTGAAGCGGGGGCAGGGGATGGCTACACCTTC
clone_size: NA
d_call: NA
cdr3_length: 14
j_call: TRBJ1-2
v_call: TRBV6-1

cdr3_aa: CASSLGVTEAFF
cdr3_nt: TGTGCCAGCAGCTTAGGAGTCACTGAAGCTTTCTTT
clone_size: NA
d_call: NA
cdr3_length: 12
j_call: TRBJ1-1
v_call: TRBV7-2

cdr3_aa: CASRKDSLNEKLFF
cdr3_nt: TGCGCCAGCAGAAAGGATTCCCTTAATGAAAAACTGTTTTTT
clone_size: once
d_call: NA
cdr3_length: 14
j_call: TRBJ1-4
v_call: TRBV5-1

cdr3_aa: CSVDRGWANYGYTF
cdr3_nt: TGCAGCGTTGACAGGGGATGGGCTAACTATGGCTACACCTTC
clone_size: NA
d_call: NA
cdr3_length: 14
j_call: TRBJ1-2
v_call: TRBV29-1

cdr3_aa: CAPGGGGTTPAGELFF
cdr3_nt: TGTGCCCCAGGTGGAGGAGGGACAACGCCCGCCGGGGAGCTGTTTTTT
clone_size: NA
d_call: NA
cdr3_length: 16
j_call: TRBJ2-2
v_call: TRBV28

cdr3_aa: CASSLYGGNTIYF
cdr3_nt: TGTGCCAGCAGCTTGTATGGGGGAAACACCATATATTTT
clone_size: NA
d_call: NA
cdr3_length: 13
j_call: TRBJ1-3
v_call: TRBV5-4

cdr3_aa: CASRRNTEAFF
cdr3_nt: TGTGCCAGCAGACGGAACACTGAAGCTTTCTTT
clone_size: NA
d_call: NA
cdr3_length: 11
j_call: TRBJ1-1
v_call: TRBV6-5

cdr3_aa: CATSRDPSGVPTGELFF
cdr3_nt: TGTGCCACCAGCAGAGACCCTAGCGGGGTCCCAACCGGGGAGCTGTTTTTT
clone_size: NA
d_call: TRBD2
cdr3_length: 17
j_call: TRBJ2-2
v_call: TRBV15

cdr3_aa: CASSLVQGYNEQFF
cdr3_nt: TGCGCCAGCAGCTTGGTCCAGGGCTACAATGAGCAGTTCTTC
clone_size: NA
d_call: NA
cdr3_length: 14
j_call: TRBJ2-1
v_call: TRBV5-1

cdr3_aa: CASSVGRQSSGNTIYF
cdr3_nt: TGTGCCAGCAGCGTCGGACGGCAGAGCTCTGGAAACACCATATATTTT
clone_size: NA
d_call: NA
cdr3_length: 16
j_call: TRBJ1-3
v_call: TRBV9

cdr3_aa: CASSAVNSPLHF
cdr3_nt: TGTGCCAGCAGCGCAGTAAATTCACCCCTCCACTTT
clone_size: NA
d_call: NA
cdr3_length: 12
j_call: TRBJ1-6
v_call: TRBV9

cdr3_aa: CASRWSGTGGYGYTF
cdr3_nt: TGTGCCAGCAGATGGAGCGGGACAGGGGGGTATGGCTACACCTTC
clone_size: NA
d_call: TRBD1
cdr3_length: 15
j_call: TRBJ1-2
v_call: TRBV27

cdr3_aa: CASSPGRAPEAFF
cdr3_nt: TGTGCCAGCAGTCCCGGACGGGCCCCTGAAGCTTTCTTT
clone_size: few
d_call: NA
cdr3_length: 13
j_call: TRBJ1-1
v_call: TRBV27

cdr3_aa: CASRPRDRVNQPQHF
cdr3_nt: TGTGCCAGCAGACCCCGGGACAGGGTTAATCAGCCCCAGCATTTT
clone_size: NA
d_call: TRBD1
cdr3_length: 15
j_call: TRBJ1-5
v_call: TRBV6-5

cdr3_aa: CASSPAQGPYEQYF
cdr3_nt: TGTGCCAGCAGCCCTGCCCAGGGACCCTACGAGCAGTACTTC
clone_size: NA
d_call: NA
cdr3_length: 14
j_call: TRBJ2-7
v_call: TRBV7-2

cdr3_aa: CASSFSGPPETQYF
cdr3_nt: TGCGCCAGCAGCTTTAGCGGCCCCCCAGAGACCCAGTACTTC
clone_size: NA
d_call: NA
cdr3_length: 14
j_call: TRBJ2-5
v_call: TRBV5-1

cdr3_aa: CASDRGGGREAFF
cdr3_nt: TGTGCTAGTGACAGAGGCGGGGGGAGGGAAGCTTTCTTT
clone_size: NA
d_call: NA
cdr3_length: 13
j_call: TRBJ1-1
v_call: TRBV12-5

cdr3_aa: CASSLRSWQNTEAFF
cdr3_nt: TGTGCCAGCAGCTTAAGATCCTGGCAGAACACTGAAGCTTTCTTT
clone_size: NA
d_call: NA
cdr3_length: 15
j_call: TRBJ1-1
v_call: TRBV13

cdr3_aa: CASTVDSSYEQYF
cdr3_nt: TGTGCCAGCACCGTGGACAGCTCCTACGAGCAGTACTTC
clone_size: NA
d_call: NA
cdr3_length: 13
j_call: TRBJ2-7
v_call: TRBV6-1

cdr3_aa: CASSLAGTGNTIYF
cdr3_nt: TGTGCCAGCAGCTTGGCGGGAACTGGAAACACCATATATTTT
clone_size: NA
d_call: NA
cdr3_length: 14
j_call: TRBJ1-3
v_call: TRBV5-4

cdr3_aa: CASSPGLPGSYEQYF
cdr3_nt: TGTGCCAGTAGCCCAGGGCTCCCTGGCTCCTACGAGCAGTACTTC
clone_size: NA
d_call: NA
cdr3_length: 15
j_call: TRBJ2-7
v_call: TRBV19

cdr3_aa: CASSVEGVAYEQYF
cdr3_nt: TGTGCCAGCAGCGTAGAGGGGGTCGCCTACGAGCAGTACTTC
clone_size: NA
d_call: NA
cdr3_length: 14
j_call: TRBJ2-7
v_call: TRBV9

cdr3_aa: CATSRGLLGAGEQYF
cdr3_nt: TGTGCCACCAGCAGGGGGCTACTTGGGGCCGGCGAGCAGTACTTC
clone_size: NA
d_call: NA
cdr3_length: 15
j_call: TRBJ2-7
v_call: TRBV15

cdr3_aa: CASSTAGDRGYTF
cdr3_nt: TGTGCCAGCAGCACCGCCGGGGACCGCGGCTACACCTTC
clone_size: NA
d_call: NA
cdr3_length: 13
j_call: TRBJ1-2
v_call: TRBV5-6

cdr3_aa: CASSYGGVDYGYTF
cdr3_nt: TGTGCCAGCAGTTACGGGGGCGTCGACTATGGCTACACCTTC
clone_size: NA
d_call: NA
cdr3_length: 14
j_call: TRBJ1-2
v_call: TRBV6-5

cdr3_aa: CATRQGLSNQPQHF
cdr3_nt: TGTGCCACCAGACAGGGGTTGAGCAATCAGCCCCAGCATTTT
clone_size: few
d_call: TRBD1
cdr3_length: 14
j_call: TRBJ1-5
v_call: TRBV2

cdr3_aa: CASSAGRAGANTGELFF
cdr3_nt: TGTGCCAGCAGCGCAGGAAGAGCGGGGGCAAACACCGGGGAGCTGTTTTTT
clone_size: few
d_call: TRBD2
cdr3_length: 17
j_call: TRBJ2-2
v_call: TRBV2

cdr3_aa: CASSTQGYQETQYF
cdr3_nt: TGCGCCAGCAGCACTCAGGGCTACCAAGAGACCCAGTACTTC
clone_size: NA
d_call: NA
cdr3_length: 14
j_call: TRBJ2-5
v_call: TRBV5-1

cdr3_aa: CASSDVDTGELFF
cdr3_nt: TGTGCCAGCAGTGACGTGGACACCGGGGAGCTGTTTTTT
clone_size: few
d_call: NA
cdr3_length: 13
j_call: TRBJ2-2
v_call: TRBV6-4

cdr3_aa: CATSRSGDSHTDTQYF
cdr3_nt: TGTGCCACCAGCAGATCAGGGGACTCTCACACAGATACGCAGTATTTT
clone_size: NA
d_call: NA
cdr3_length: 16
j_call: TRBJ2-3
v_call: TRBV15

cdr3_aa: CASSPDVSGSTDTQYF
cdr3_nt: TGTGCCAGCAGCCCCGATGTTAGCGGAAGCACAGATACGCAGTATTTT
clone_size: NA
d_call: NA
cdr3_length: 16
j_call: TRBJ2-3
v_call: TRBV11-2

cdr3_aa: CASSLGQGANSPLHF
cdr3_nt: TGTGCCAGCAGCCTGGGACAGGGGGCGAATTCACCCCTCCACTTT
clone_size: NA
d_call: TRBD1
cdr3_length: 15
j_call: TRBJ1-6
v_call: TRBV11-3

cdr3_aa: CSAWKNTEAFF
cdr3_nt: TGCAGTGCTTGGAAGAACACTGAAGCTTTCTTT
clone_size: few
d_call: NA
cdr3_length: 11
j_call: TRBJ1-1
v_call: TRBV20-1

cdr3_aa: CASRFPGENTEAFF
cdr3_nt: TGTGCCAGCAGGTTTCCAGGGGAGAACACTGAAGCTTTCTTT
clone_size: NA
d_call: NA
cdr3_length: 14
j_call: TRBJ1-1
v_call: TRBV5-4

cdr3_aa: CASSFRQGISYEQYF
cdr3_nt: TGTGCCAGCAGCTTTAGACAGGGGATTTCCTACGAGCAGTACTTC
clone_size: NA
d_call: TRBD1
cdr3_length: 15
j_call: TRBJ2-7
v_call: TRBV5-6

cdr3_aa: CASSLGGRGNTIYF
cdr3_nt: TGTGCCAGCAGCTTGGGAGGCCGCGGAAACACCATATATTTT
clone_size: NA
d_call: NA
cdr3_length: 14
j_call: TRBJ1-3
v_call: TRBV5-8

cdr3_aa: CASSVVSVNTGELFF
cdr3_nt: TGTGCCAGCAGCGTAGTGTCAGTCAACACCGGGGAGCTGTTTTTT
clone_size: NA
d_call: NA
cdr3_length: 15
j_call: TRBJ2-2
v_call: TRBV9

cdr3_aa: CASSLAMAGSFEQYF
cdr3_nt: TGTGCCAGCAGCCTTGCTATGGCAGGGTCCTTCGAGCAGTACTTC
clone_size: NA
d_call: NA
cdr3_length: 15
j_call: TRBJ2-7
v_call: TRBV5-8

cdr3_aa: CASSYKAGANYGYTF
cdr3_nt: TGTGCCAGCAGTTACAAGGCAGGAGCTAACTATGGCTACACCTTC
clone_size: NA
d_call: NA
cdr3_length: 15
j_call: TRBJ1-2
v_call: TRBV6-5

cdr3_aa: CASSQGGHTGELFF
cdr3_nt: TGTGCCAGCAGCCAAGGGGGTCACACCGGGGAGCTGTTTTTT
clone_size: NA
d_call: NA
cdr3_length: 14
j_call: TRBJ2-2
v_call: TRBV4-2

cdr3_aa: CASSLERIGDSPLHF
cdr3_nt: TGCGCCAGCAGCTTGGAGAGGATCGGCGATTCACCCCTCCACTTT
clone_size: NA
d_call: NA
cdr3_length: 15
j_call: TRBJ1-6
v_call: TRBV5-1

cdr3_aa: CASPSWLAVDNEQFF
cdr3_nt: TGTGCCAGCCCTTCGTGGCTAGCGGTCGACAATGAGCAGTTCTTC
clone_size: NA
d_call: TRBD2
cdr3_length: 15
j_call: TRBJ2-1
v_call: TRBV2

cdr3_aa: CASSLVGISYEQYF
cdr3_nt: TGTGCCAGCAGCTTAGTCGGGATCAGCTACGAGCAGTACTTC
clone_size: once
d_call: NA
cdr3_length: 14
j_call: TRBJ2-7
v_call: TRBV7-9

cdr3_aa: CASSESYDRLYGYTF
cdr3_nt: TGTGCCAGTAGTGAGAGTTACGACAGACTCTATGGCTACACCTTC
clone_size: NA
d_call: NA
cdr3_length: 15
j_call: TRBJ1-2
v_call: TRBV19

cdr3_aa: CASSLVGSPLHF
cdr3_nt: TGTGCCAGCAGCTTGGTGGGTTCACCCCTCCACTTT
clone_size: once
d_call: NA
cdr3_length: 12
j_call: TRBJ1-6
v_call: TRBV5-4

cdr3_aa: CASSGTEGVSPLHF
cdr3_nt: TGTGCTAGCTCCGGGACAGAGGGGGTCTCACCCCTCCACTTT
clone_size: NA
d_call: TRBD1
cdr3_length: 14
j_call: TRBJ1-6
v_call: TRBV12-5

cdr3_aa: CASSPRTREKLFF
cdr3_nt: TGTGCCAGCTCACCCAGGACTCGAGAAAAACTGTTTTTT
clone_size: NA
d_call: NA
cdr3_length: 13
j_call: TRBJ1-4
v_call: TRBV18

cdr3_aa: CASSYSGQGAFYGYTF
cdr3_nt: TGTGCCAGCAGTTACTCCGGACAGGGGGCGTTCTATGGCTACACCTTC
clone_size: NA
d_call: TRBD1
cdr3_length: 16
j_call: TRBJ1-2
v_call: TRBV6-6

cdr3_aa: CASSLQGRGNGYTF
cdr3_nt: TGTGCCAGTAGTCTTCAGGGTCGGGGCAATGGCTACACCTTC
clone_size: NA
d_call: NA
cdr3_length: 14
j_call: TRBJ1-2
v_call: TRBV19

cdr3_aa: CASSEGFGAFF
cdr3_nt: TGTGCCAGCAGTGAAGGGTTCGGAGCTTTCTTT
clone_size: NA
d_call: NA
cdr3_length: 11
j_call: TRBJ1-1
v_call: TRBV6-1

cdr3_aa: CASSLASGGPGELFF
cdr3_nt: TGCGCCAGCAGCTTGGCCAGCGGGGGGCCCGGGGAGCTGTTTTTT
clone_size: NA
d_call: TRBD2
cdr3_length: 15
j_call: TRBJ2-2
v_call: TRBV5-1

cdr3_aa: CAWSAGQGANEAFF
cdr3_nt: TGTGCCTGGAGTGCGGGACAGGGGGCTAATGAAGCTTTCTTT
clone_size: few
d_call: TRBD1
cdr3_length: 14
j_call: TRBJ1-1
v_call: TRBV30

cdr3_aa: CASSSGGGTEKLFF
cdr3_nt: TGTGCCAGCAGCTCAGGCGGGGGGACTGAAAAACTGTTTTTT
clone_size: NA
d_call: NA
cdr3_length: 14
j_call: TRBJ1-4
v_call: TRBV5-6

cdr3_aa: CASHPDGNQPQHF
cdr3_nt: TGTGCCAGCCACCCGGACGGTAATCAGCCCCAGCATTTT
clone_size: once
d_call: NA
cdr3_length: 13
j_call: TRBJ1-5
v_call: TRBV2